The entry below gives a single TCR beta chain sequence along with its context. Its specificity is not known. The authors reverse transcribed all of the isolated RNA, so sequencing captured expressed TCRB transcripts. Assay: immunoSEQ multiplex PCR; the TCRdb copy retains only in-frame clones and omits some. The table shows about 340,000 clones, with 7% to 10% occurring only once. This sample was taken from a study of beta chain features in type 1 diabetes. Study-level results: There was no resolution here of whether HLA type influences TCRB rearrangement. In every one of the four CD4+ subsets, TCRB CDR3s were moderately but significantly shorter in Type 1 diabetes patients. Since sequencing was performed on cDNA, cells with high TCR expression could be over-represented. It was possible that PCR favored shorter templates, equally so in patients and controls.

From germline, CDR1 is MDHEN and CDR2 SYDVKM. The CDR3 covers 14 residues. Trimming took 5 bases from V and 0 from J, leaving 10 bases between them. The receptor's source is a man aged 30 to 45 with type 1 diabetes. The rearrangement joins TRBV28 to TRBJ1-2; the D is unclear. The material sequenced was central memory CD4+ T cells from blood. The CDR3 loop reads CASSTTTANYGYTF. CDR3 sequence (DNA): TGTGCCAGCAGTACCACGACGGCTAACTATGGCTACACCTTC.